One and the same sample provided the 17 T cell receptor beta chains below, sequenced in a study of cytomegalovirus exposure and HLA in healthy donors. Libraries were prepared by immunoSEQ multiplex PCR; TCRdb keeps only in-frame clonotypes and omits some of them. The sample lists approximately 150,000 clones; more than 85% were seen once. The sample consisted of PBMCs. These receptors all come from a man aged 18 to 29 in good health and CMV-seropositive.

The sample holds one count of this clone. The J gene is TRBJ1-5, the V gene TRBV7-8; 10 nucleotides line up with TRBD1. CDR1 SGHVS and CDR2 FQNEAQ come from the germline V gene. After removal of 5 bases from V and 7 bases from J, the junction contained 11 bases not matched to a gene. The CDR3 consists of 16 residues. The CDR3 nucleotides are TGTGCCAGCAGCCCCGCGGGCGGACAGGGGGTACAGCCCCAGCATTTT. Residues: CASSPAGGQGVQPQHF.

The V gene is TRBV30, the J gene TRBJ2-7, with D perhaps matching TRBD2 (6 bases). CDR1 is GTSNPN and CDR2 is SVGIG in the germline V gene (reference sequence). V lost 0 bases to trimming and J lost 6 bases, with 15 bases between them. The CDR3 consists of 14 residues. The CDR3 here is CAWSVGGSLGEQYF. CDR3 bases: TGTGCCTGGAGTGTCGGGGGATCCCTGGGCGAGCAGTACTTC.

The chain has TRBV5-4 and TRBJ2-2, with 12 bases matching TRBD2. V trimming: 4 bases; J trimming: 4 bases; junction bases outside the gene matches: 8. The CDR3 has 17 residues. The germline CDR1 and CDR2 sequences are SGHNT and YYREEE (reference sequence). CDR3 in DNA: TGTGCCAGCAGCGCCCGACTAGCGGGAGTGACCACCGGGGAGCTGTTTTTT. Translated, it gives CASSARLAGVTTGELFF.

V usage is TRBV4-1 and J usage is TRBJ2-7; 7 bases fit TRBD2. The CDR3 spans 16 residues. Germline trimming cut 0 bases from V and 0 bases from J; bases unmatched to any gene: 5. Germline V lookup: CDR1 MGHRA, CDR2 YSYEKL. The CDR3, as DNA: TGCGCCAGCAGCCAAGATCAGACTAGCACCTCCTACGAGCAGTACTTC. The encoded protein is CASSQDQTSTSYEQYF.

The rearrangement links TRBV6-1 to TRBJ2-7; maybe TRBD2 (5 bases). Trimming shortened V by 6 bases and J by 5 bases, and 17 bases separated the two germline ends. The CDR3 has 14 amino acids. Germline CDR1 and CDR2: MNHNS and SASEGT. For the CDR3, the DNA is TGTGCCAGCAGATCAAGACGGCCCGGGGACGAGCAGTACTTC. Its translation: CASRSRRPGDEQYF.

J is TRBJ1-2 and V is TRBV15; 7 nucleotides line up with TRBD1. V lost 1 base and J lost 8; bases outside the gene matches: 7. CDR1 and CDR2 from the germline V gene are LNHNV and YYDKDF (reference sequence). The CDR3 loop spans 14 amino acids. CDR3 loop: CATSRVPQGVGYTF. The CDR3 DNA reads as TGTGCCACCAGCAGAGTCCCTCAGGGGGTAGGCTACACCTTC.

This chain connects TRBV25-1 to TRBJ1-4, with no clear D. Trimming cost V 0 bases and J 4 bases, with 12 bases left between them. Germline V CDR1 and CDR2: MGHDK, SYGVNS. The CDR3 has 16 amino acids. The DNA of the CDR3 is TGTGCCAGCAGTGAATATTCCTCCGGAGTTAATGAAAAACTGTTTTTT. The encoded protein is CASSEYSSGVNEKLFF.

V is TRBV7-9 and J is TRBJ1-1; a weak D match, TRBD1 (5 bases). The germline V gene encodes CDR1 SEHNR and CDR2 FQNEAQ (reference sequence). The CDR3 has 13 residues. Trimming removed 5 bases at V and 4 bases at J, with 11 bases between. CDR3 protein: CASSPRAFTEAFF. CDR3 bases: TGTGCCAGCAGCCCCAGGGCTTTCACTGAAGCTTTCTTT.

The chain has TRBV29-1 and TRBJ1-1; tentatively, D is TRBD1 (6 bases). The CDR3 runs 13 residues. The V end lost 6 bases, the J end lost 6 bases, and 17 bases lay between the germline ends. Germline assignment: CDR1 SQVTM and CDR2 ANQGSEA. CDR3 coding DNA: TGCAGCGTAGGACAGCGAGAGATGGCTGAAGCTTTCTTT. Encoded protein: CSVGQREMAEAFF.

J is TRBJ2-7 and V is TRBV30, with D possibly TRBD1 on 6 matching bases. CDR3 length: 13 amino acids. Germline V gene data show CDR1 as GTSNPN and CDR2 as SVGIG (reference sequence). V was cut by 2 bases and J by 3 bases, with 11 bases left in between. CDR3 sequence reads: CAWSLGGRYEQYF. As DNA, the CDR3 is TGTGCCTGGAGTCTAGGGGGACGCTACGAGCAGTACTTC.

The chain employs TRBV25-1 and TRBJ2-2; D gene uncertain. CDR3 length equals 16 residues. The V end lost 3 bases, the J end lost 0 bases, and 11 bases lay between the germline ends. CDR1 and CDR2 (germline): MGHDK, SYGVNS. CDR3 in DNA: TGTGCCAGCAGTGATGGGCATTGGTCGAACACCGGGGAGCTGTTTTTT. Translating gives CASSDGHWSNTGELFF. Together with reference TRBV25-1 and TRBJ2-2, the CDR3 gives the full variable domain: EADIYQTPRYLVIGTGKKITLECSQTMGHDKMYWYQQDPGMELHLIHYSYGVNSTEKGDLSSESTVSRIRTEHFPLTLESARPSHTSQYLCASSDGHWSNTGELFFGEGSRLTVL.

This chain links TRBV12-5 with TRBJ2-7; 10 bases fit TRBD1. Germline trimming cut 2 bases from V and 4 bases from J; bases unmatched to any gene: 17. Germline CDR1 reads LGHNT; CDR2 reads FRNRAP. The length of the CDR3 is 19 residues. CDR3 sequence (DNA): TGTGCTAGTGGTTTGAACCGACAGGGGGCCCCCCTCCCCTCTTACGAGCAGTACTTC. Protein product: CASGLNRQGAPLPSYEQYF.

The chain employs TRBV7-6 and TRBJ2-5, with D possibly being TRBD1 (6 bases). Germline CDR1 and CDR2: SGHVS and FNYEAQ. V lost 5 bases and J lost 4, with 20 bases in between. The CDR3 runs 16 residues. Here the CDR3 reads CASSVYKGVMLETQYF. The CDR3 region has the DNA TGTGCCAGCAGCGTTTACAAGGGGGTGATGTTAGAGACCCAGTACTTC.

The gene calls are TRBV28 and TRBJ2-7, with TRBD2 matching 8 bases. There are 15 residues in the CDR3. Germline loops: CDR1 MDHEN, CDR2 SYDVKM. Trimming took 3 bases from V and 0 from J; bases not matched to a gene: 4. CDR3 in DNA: TGTGCCAGCAGTTTTAGCGGGAAGGCCTCCTACGAGCAGTACTTC. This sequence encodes CASSFSGKASYEQYF.

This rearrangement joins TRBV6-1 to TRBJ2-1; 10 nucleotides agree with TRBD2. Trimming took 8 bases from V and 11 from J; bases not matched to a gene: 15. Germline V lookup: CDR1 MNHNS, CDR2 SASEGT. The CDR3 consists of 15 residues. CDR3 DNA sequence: TGTGCCAGCTTAGAACCTAGCGGGAGCTATTCTAAGCAGTTCTTC. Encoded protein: CASLEPSGSYSKQFF.

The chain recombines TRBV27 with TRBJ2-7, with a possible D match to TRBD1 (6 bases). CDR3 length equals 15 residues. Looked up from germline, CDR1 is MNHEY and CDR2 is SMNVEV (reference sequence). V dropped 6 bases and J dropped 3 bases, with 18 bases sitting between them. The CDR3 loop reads CASSLGQPRYYEQYF. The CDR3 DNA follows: TGTGCCAGCAGCCTAGGACAGCCCCGTTACTACGAGCAGTACTTC.

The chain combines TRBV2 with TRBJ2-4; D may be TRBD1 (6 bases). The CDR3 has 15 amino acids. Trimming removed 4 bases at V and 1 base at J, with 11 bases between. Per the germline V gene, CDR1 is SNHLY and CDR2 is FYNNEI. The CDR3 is CASSASQGAKNIQYF. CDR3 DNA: TGTGCCAGCAGTGCTTCGCAGGGGGCCAAAAACATTCAGTACTTC.